A few counts support the clone carrying this T cell receptor beta chain. Trimming cost V 8 bases and J 4 bases; bases outside gene matches: 12. This CDR3 comprises 15 residues. Germline assignment: CDR1 MDHEN and CDR2 SYDVKM. Every bit of the isolated RNA underwent reverse transcription, so sequencing read expressed TCRB transcripts. The method was immunoSEQ multiplex PCR; TCRdb's version includes in-frame clones alone and lacks a portion of them. The repertoire holds 860,000 or so clones, 15% to 20% seen once, with 0.02% to 0.03% in the top ten. The sample comes from a study of beta chain features in type 1 diabetes.

The source material was naive CD4+ T cells from blood. The chain employs TRBV28 and TRBJ2-3, with 7 bases aligning to TRBD2. This clonotype was sampled from a woman aged 18-35 years in good health. Here the CDR3 reads CASQSGAGSPDTQYF. CDR3 nucleotide sequence: TGTGCCAGCCAGAGTGGAGCGGGAAGTCCAGATACGCAGTATTTT.